The entry below gives a single T cell receptor beta chain sequence along with its context. The table came from immunoSEQ multiplex PCR; TCRdb's copy has only in-frame clones and leaves some out. The data hold 55,000 to 75,000 clones, with about four fifths observed a single time. Time point defined: after dendritic cell vaccination, including at tumor progression/relapse. Blood PBMC samples: pre-vaccination, two weeks post third vaccination, and at tumor progression. The sample is drawn from a study of glioma-infiltrating T cells after dendritic cell vaccination. Study summary: Autologous tumor lysate was loaded overnight onto monocyte-derived dendritic cells grown less than 8 days with IL-4 and GM-CSF.

Germline CDR1 PRHDT, CDR2 FYEKMQ (reference sequence). The CDR3 consists of 15 residues. The V gene lost 7 bases and the J gene lost 7 bases, with 20 bases spanning the gap. The input for sequencing was blood, taken after dendritic cell vaccination. The clonotype originates from a human donor with glioblastoma. V and J are TRBV13 and TRBJ2-1; D may be TRBD1 (6 bases). The CDR3 spells CASTRGEKLRNEQFF. CDR3 coding DNA: TGTGCCAGCACCAGGGGAGAAAAACTTAGGAATGAGCAGTTCTTC.